Following are 6 T cell receptor beta chains from one sample sequenced in a study of technical replicates of blood from a handful of donors (dated by TCRdb to 2016 to 2017). The library came from the immunoSEQ multiplex PCR assay. What TCRdb holds here is the immuneACCESS table cut down to in-frame rearrangements. Part of the clones is not present; checked against another copy, under half of the missing clones reflect an unresolved V gene, and the others are unexplained. The sample table holds 85,000 to 90,000 clones, of which 80% to 95% were seen once. The top ten clones comprise roughly 0.25% of the sample. The specimen was T cells isolated from PBMCs. The receptors were sampled from a human donor in good health.

This clone came up once. V usage is TRBV13 and J usage is TRBJ1-5; a weak D match, TRBD1 (6 bases). The germline gives CDR1 PRHDT, CDR2 FYEKMQ (reference sequence). The CDR3 loop spans 15 amino acids. Trimming cost V 5 bases and J 2 bases, with 13 bases left between them. The CDR3 spells CASSQAGGGNQPQHF. As DNA, the CDR3 is TGTGCCAGCAGCCAAGCGGGGGGCGGCAATCAGCCCCAGCATTTT.

The genes are TRBV5-6 and TRBJ1-1; weak D call: TRBD1 (5 bases). CDR1 is SGHDT, CDR2 YYEEEE, per germline. The CDR3 runs to 15 residues. V lost 1 base and J lost 0, with 10 bases in between. The CDR3 reads CASSLPGVVNTEAFF. In DNA, the CDR3 is TGTGCCAGCAGCTTGCCGGGGGTTGTGAACACTGAAGCTTTCTTT.

This clone was detected only once. This rearrangement joins TRBV6-5 to TRBJ1-1, with 7 positions matching TRBD1. Germline CDR1 and CDR2: MNHEY and SVGAGI. V was clipped by 5 bases and J by 5 bases; unmatched bases: 8. The CDR3 spans 14 residues. CDR3 sequence reads: CASSQGGRSTEAFF. The CDR3 bases are TGTGCCAGCAGTCAAGGGGGCAGGAGTACTGAAGCTTTCTTT.

V gene TRBV4-1 combines with J gene TRBJ1-2; TRBD1 might be the D (5 bases). Looked up from germline, CDR1 is MGHRA and CDR2 is YSYEKL. Trimming took off 1 base at V and 6 bases at J, with 18 bases between the two ends. The CDR3 runs 16 residues. CDR3 nucleotides: TGCGCCAGCAGCCAAGTGGGGAGGGGCGGGTTTAATGGCTACACCTTC. Amino acid sequence: CASSQVGRGGFNGYTF.

The chain uses TRBV27 and TRBJ1-1, with D hard to call. The CDR3 runs 16 residues. V lost 7 bases, J lost 0 bases, and 18 bases lay in between. Germline CDR1 is MNHEY and CDR2 is SMNVEV (reference sequence). The chain's CDR3 is CASKVPGRDLNTEAFF. CDR3 DNA: TGTGCCAGCAAGGTGCCCGGTCGGGATTTGAACACTGAAGCTTTCTTT.

This chain links TRBV4-1 with TRBJ2-5; 8 positions agree with TRBD2. The CDR3 spans 16 residues. The germline V gene encodes CDR1 MGHRA and CDR2 YSYEKL. The V gene end was trimmed by 6 bases and the J gene end by 5 bases; junction bases not matched to a gene: 14. CDR3 bases: TGCGCCAGCAGACACGGCGGGGGGAAAACAGGGGAGACCCAGTACTTC. It specifies CASRHGGGKTGETQYF.